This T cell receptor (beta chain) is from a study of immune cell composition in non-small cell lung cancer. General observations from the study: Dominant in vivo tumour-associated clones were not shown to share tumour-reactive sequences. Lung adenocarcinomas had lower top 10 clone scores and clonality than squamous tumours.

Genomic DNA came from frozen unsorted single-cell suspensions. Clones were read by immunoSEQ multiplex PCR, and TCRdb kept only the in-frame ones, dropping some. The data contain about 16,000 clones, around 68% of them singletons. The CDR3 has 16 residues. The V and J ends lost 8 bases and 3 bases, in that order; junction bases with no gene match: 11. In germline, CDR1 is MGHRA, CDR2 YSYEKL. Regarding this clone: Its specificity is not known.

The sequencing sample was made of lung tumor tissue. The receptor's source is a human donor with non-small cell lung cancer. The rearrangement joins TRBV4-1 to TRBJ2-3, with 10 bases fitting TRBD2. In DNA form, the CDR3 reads TGCGCCAGCGCCCCTCGGGGTAGCGGGGGGACAGATACGCAGTATTTT. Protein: CASAPRGSGGTDTQYF.